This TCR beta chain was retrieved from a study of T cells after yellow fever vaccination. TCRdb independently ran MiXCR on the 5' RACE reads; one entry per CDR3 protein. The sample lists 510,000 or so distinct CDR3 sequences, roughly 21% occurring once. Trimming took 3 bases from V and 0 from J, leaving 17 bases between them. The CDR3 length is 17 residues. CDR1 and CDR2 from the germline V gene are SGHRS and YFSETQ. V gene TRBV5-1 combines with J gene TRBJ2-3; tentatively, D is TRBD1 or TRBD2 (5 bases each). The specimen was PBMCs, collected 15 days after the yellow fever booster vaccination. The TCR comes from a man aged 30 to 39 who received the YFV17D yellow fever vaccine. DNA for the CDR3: TGCGCCAGCAGCTCGTGGGGCGGACTTACTAGCACAGATACGCAGTATTTT. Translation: CASSSWGGLTSTDTQYF.